A selection of T cell receptor beta chains follows, all from one sample in a study of T cell changes during pregnancy in multiple sclerosis. Measured with immunoSEQ multiplex PCR; TCRdb has only the in-frame clones, and not every one. The top ten clones hold 0.89% of a sample with 66,000 or so clones, 85% to 90% of them seen once. The source was peripheral blood, collected in the first trimester of pregnancy. Receptors were obtained from a female donor in good health, enrolled as a control in a pregnancy study. CDR3s include the opening cysteine and the closing phenylalanine or tryptophan. Fields, in order: CDR3 DNA, CDR3 protein, D gene, V gene, J gene, clone size. D genes are given only for firm matches. Expanded clones are given a class, and other clones once, few, many or no size at all.

CDR3 DNA: TGTGCCAGCAGCTTAAGTGGGGGGGATTACAATGAGCAGTTCTTC; CDR3 protein: CASSLSGGDYNEQFF; D gene: TRBD2; V gene: TRBV7-3; J gene: TRBJ2-1; clone size: few
CDR3 DNA: TGCGCCAGCAGCCAAGATTGGGACACAAACAATGAGCAGTTCTTC; CDR3 protein: CASSQDWDTNNEQFF; D gene: NA; V gene: TRBV4-1; J gene: TRBJ2-1; clone size: NA
CDR3 DNA: TGTGCCAGTAGTATAGGTAGGGGGACTGGGGCCAACGTCCTGACTTTC; CDR3 protein: CASSIGRGTGANVLTF; D gene: NA; V gene: TRBV19; J gene: TRBJ2-6; clone size: NA
CDR3 DNA: TGTGCCAGCAGCAAAACCGGGGAGCTGTTTTTT; CDR3 protein: CASSKTGELFF; D gene: NA; V gene: TRBV2; J gene: TRBJ2-2; clone size: NA
CDR3 DNA: TGCGCCAGCAGCCAAGGGACAGGGGGATTCTATGGCTACACCTTC; CDR3 protein: CASSQGTGGFYGYTF; D gene: TRBD1; V gene: TRBV4-3; J gene: TRBJ1-2; clone size: few
CDR3 DNA: TGCGCCAGCAGCCAAGGATGGCAGGGGATTGGAGCTTTCTTT; CDR3 protein: CASSQGWQGIGAFF; D gene: NA; V gene: TRBV4-1; J gene: TRBJ1-1; clone size: once
CDR3 DNA: TGTGCCAGCAGTCAGCCGCAGGGGGGAACCGGGGAGCTGTTTTTT; CDR3 protein: CASSQPQGGTGELFF; D gene: NA; V gene: TRBV6-1; J gene: TRBJ2-2; clone size: NA
CDR3 DNA: TGCGCCAGCAGCGGACTAGCGGGGGACTACAATGAGCAGTTCTTC; CDR3 protein: CASSGLAGDYNEQFF; D gene: TRBD2; V gene: TRBV4-3; J gene: TRBJ2-1; clone size: NA
CDR3 DNA: TGTGCCAGTAGAGGGACTAGCGGTGGTCGTTTGACCCAGTACTTC; CDR3 protein: CASRGTSGGRLTQYF; D gene: TRBD2; V gene: TRBV2; J gene: TRBJ2-5; clone size: NA
CDR3 DNA: TGTGCCAGTAGAGTTGGTGAAAAACTGTTTTTT; CDR3 protein: CASRVGEKLFF; D gene: NA; V gene: TRBV27; J gene: TRBJ1-4; clone size: NA
CDR3 DNA: TGCGCCAGCAGCCCTCGGGACAGAGACTCTGGGGCCAACGTCCTGACTTTC; CDR3 protein: CASSPRDRDSGANVLTF; D gene: TRBD1; V gene: TRBV4-3; J gene: TRBJ2-6; clone size: NA
CDR3 DNA: TGTGCCACCAGCGGGGACAGGGGGCAAATGAACACTGAAGCTTTCTTT; CDR3 protein: CATSGDRGQMNTEAFF; D gene: TRBD1; V gene: TRBV15; J gene: TRBJ1-1; clone size: few
CDR3 DNA: TGCGCCACCCGACAGGGGGCGGCAGACCTTAGCAATCAGCCCCAGCATTTT; CDR3 protein: CATRQGAADLSNQPQHF; D gene: TRBD1; V gene: TRBV10-1; J gene: TRBJ1-5; clone size: NA
CDR3 DNA: TGTGCCAGCAGGGAACCAGGACAGGGAACAGCACCCCTCCACTTT; CDR3 protein: CASREPGQGTAPLHF; D gene: TRBD1; V gene: TRBV7-3; J gene: TRBJ1-6; clone size: once
CDR3 DNA: TGTGCCAGCACCCTACTAGCTCGGAATGAGCAGTTCTTC; CDR3 protein: CASTLLARNEQFF; D gene: NA; V gene: TRBV7-2; J gene: TRBJ2-1; clone size: NA
CDR3 DNA: TGTGCCAGTAGTAGGGGACTAGCTCAACTCTACAATGAGCAGTTCTTC; CDR3 protein: CASSRGLAQLYNEQFF; D gene: TRBD2; V gene: TRBV19; J gene: TRBJ2-1; clone size: NA
CDR3 DNA: TGTGCCAGCAGTCCCAAACAGGGTAACTATGGCTACACCTTC; CDR3 protein: CASSPKQGNYGYTF; D gene: NA; V gene: TRBV27; J gene: TRBJ1-2; clone size: NA
CDR3 DNA: TGTGCCTGGAGTCTAGGCCGGAACACTGAAGCTTTCTTT; CDR3 protein: CAWSLGRNTEAFF; D gene: NA; V gene: TRBV30; J gene: TRBJ1-1; clone size: few
CDR3 DNA: TGTGCCAGCAGCGTTAGGATTGGCAGGGACACTGAAGCTTTCTTT; CDR3 protein: CASSVRIGRDTEAFF; D gene: NA; V gene: TRBV9; J gene: TRBJ1-1; clone size: NA
CDR3 DNA: TGTGCCAGCAGCAAACAAGTGGGACTGGATAATTCACCCCTCCACTTT; CDR3 protein: CASSKQVGLDNSPLHF; D gene: NA; V gene: TRBV21-1; J gene: TRBJ1-6; clone size: NA
CDR3 DNA: TGTGCCAGCAGCTCTGGACACGCTGAAGCTTTCTTT; CDR3 protein: CASSSGHAEAFF; D gene: NA; V gene: TRBV7-3; J gene: TRBJ1-1; clone size: NA
CDR3 DNA: TGTGCCAGCAGCTTGAGAGCCGATACGCAGTATTTT; CDR3 protein: CASSLRADTQYF; D gene: NA; V gene: TRBV5-6; J gene: TRBJ2-3; clone size: NA
CDR3 DNA: TGTGCCAGCAGTCAACGACAGGCTGGGAACACTGAAGCTTTCTTT; CDR3 protein: CASSQRQAGNTEAFF; D gene: NA; V gene: TRBV7-9; J gene: TRBJ1-1; clone size: NA
CDR3 DNA: TGTGCCAGCAGCCCAAACGGCCACGCCGCGGACGAGCAGTACTTC; CDR3 protein: CASSPNGHAADEQYF; D gene: NA; V gene: TRBV7-8; J gene: TRBJ2-7; clone size: NA
CDR3 DNA: TGTGCCAGCTCGGACAGGGGTCGGGGCTACACCTTC; CDR3 protein: CASSDRGRGYTF; D gene: TRBD1; V gene: TRBV27; J gene: TRBJ1-2; clone size: NA
CDR3 DNA: TGTGCCAGTAGTCGGACAGGGGATAACTATGGCTACACCTTC; CDR3 protein: CASSRTGDNYGYTF; D gene: TRBD1; V gene: TRBV19; J gene: TRBJ1-2; clone size: NA
CDR3 DNA: TGTGCCAGCAGCCGGGACAGCATGAACACTGAAGCTTTCTTT; CDR3 protein: CASSRDSMNTEAFF; D gene: TRBD1; V gene: TRBV4-2; J gene: TRBJ1-1; clone size: NA
CDR3 DNA: TGTGCCAGCAGCCCTTTTTCGGGGGTCAATCAGCCCCAGCATTTT; CDR3 protein: CASSPFSGVNQPQHF; D gene: NA; V gene: TRBV7-6; J gene: TRBJ1-5; clone size: few
CDR3 DNA: TGTGCCAGCAGTCGTACAGGGACCACTAATGAAAAACTGTTTTTT; CDR3 protein: CASSRTGTTNEKLFF; D gene: NA; V gene: TRBV6-4; J gene: TRBJ1-4; clone size: NA
CDR3 DNA: TGTGCCAGCAGTTACTCGGAGAGCAATCAGCCCCAGCATTTT; CDR3 protein: CASSYSESNQPQHF; D gene: NA; V gene: TRBV6-6; J gene: TRBJ1-5; clone size: few
CDR3 DNA: TGTGCCAGCAGTGACCAGGTCCGGGGGTCACCCCTCCACTTT; CDR3 protein: CASSDQVRGSPLHF; D gene: NA; V gene: TRBV2; J gene: TRBJ1-6; clone size: NA
CDR3 DNA: TGTGCCAGCAGCCGGGACAGGAACACCGGGGAGCTGTTTTTT; CDR3 protein: CASSRDRNTGELFF; D gene: TRBD1; V gene: TRBV2; J gene: TRBJ2-2; clone size: NA